The 3 T cell receptor beta chains below were found in one sample sequenced in a study of T cell repertoires in cytomegalovirus infection (dated by TCRdb to between 2018 and 2021). The run used an Illumina HiSeq 1500. In TCRdb, the public reads were trimmed at Q25 with fastp and aligned with MiXCR, with productive beta chains retained. For every CDR3 protein sequence, its rows merge into one entry that carries the most common genes and DNA. The sample includes about 400,000 distinct CDR3 sequences, with 15% to 20% observed a single time. Around 10% of the sample comes from the top ten. The sequencing input was PBMCs. All receptors come from a human donor in good health (CMV status not recorded). Some clones in this sample may be carry-over from other donors' samples.

This clonotype was seen at least ten times. J is TRBJ2-3 and V is TRBV7-2; the D gene could be TRBD1 or TRBD2 (5 bases each). CDR3 size: 14 residues. CDR1 is SGHTA, CDR2 FQGNSA, per germline. V was cut by 4 bases and J by 0 bases, with 8 bases left in between. CDR3 loop: CASSWGRSTDTQYF. CDR3 coding DNA: TGTGCCAGCAGCTGGGGACGCAGCACAGATACGCAGTATTTT. Full variable domain (missing parts from reference TRBV7-2 and TRBJ2-3): GAGVSQSPSNKVTEKGKDVELRCDPISGHTALYWYRQSLGQGLEFLIYFQGNSAPDKSGLPSDRFSAERTGGSVSTLTIQRTQQEDSAVYLCASSWGRSTDTQYFGPGTRLTVL.

This clonotype was counted between two and nine times. This chain connects TRBV19 to TRBJ2-4, with 11 nucleotides matching TRBD2. V lost 6 bases, J lost 1 base, and 2 bases stayed unmatched. The CDR3 is 15 residues long. Germline V gene data show CDR1 as LNHDA and CDR2 as SQIVND (reference sequence). The chain's CDR3 is CASSPSGGAKNIQYF. CDR3 DNA sequence: TGTGCCAGTAGCCCTAGCGGGGGGGCCAAAAACATTCAGTACTTC.

In its sample, this clonotype was seen a few times. V gene TRBV7-2 combines with J gene TRBJ1-1; D not certain. The CDR3 has 16 residues. V lost 5 bases, J lost 4 bases, and 20 bases lay in between. CDR1 is SGHTA and CDR2 is FQGNSA in the germline V gene. CDR3 in amino acids: CASSAGLLLGFTEAFF. As DNA, the CDR3 is TGTGCCAGCAGCGCCGGGCTCCTTCTGGGGTTCACTGAAGCTTTCTTT.